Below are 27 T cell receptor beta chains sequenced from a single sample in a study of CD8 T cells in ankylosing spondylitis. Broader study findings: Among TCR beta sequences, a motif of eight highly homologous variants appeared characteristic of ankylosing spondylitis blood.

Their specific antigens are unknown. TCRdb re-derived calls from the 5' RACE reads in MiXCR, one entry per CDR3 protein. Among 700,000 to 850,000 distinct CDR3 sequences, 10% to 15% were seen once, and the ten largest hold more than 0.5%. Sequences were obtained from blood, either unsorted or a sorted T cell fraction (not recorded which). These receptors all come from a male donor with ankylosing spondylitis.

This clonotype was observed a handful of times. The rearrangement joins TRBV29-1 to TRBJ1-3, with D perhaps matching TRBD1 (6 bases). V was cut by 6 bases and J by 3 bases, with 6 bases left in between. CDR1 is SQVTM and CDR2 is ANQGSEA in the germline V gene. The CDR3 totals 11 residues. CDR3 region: CSVTGGNTIYF. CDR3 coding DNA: TGCAGCGTGACAGGTGGAAACACCATATATTTT.

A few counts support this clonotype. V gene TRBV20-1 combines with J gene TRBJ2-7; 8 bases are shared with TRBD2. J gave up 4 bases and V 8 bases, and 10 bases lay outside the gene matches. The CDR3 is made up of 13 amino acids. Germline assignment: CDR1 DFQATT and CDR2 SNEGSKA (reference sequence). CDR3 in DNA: TGCAGTCCCGGGAGGGATAATAGGTACGAGCAGTACTTC. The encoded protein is CSPGRDNRYEQYF.

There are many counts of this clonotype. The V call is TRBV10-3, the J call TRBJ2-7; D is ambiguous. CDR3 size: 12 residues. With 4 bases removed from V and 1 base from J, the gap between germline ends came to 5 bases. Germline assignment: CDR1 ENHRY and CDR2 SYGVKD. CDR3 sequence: CAISAESYEQYF. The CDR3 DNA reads TGTGCCATCAGTGCCGAATCCTACGAGCAGTACTTC.

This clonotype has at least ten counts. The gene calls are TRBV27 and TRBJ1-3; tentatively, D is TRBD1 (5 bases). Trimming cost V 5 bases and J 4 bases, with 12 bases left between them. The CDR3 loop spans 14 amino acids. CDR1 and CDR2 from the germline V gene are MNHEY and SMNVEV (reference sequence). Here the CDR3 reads CASSPGTGGNTIYF. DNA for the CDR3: TGTGCCAGCAGTCCCGGGACGGGGGGAAACACCATATATTTT.

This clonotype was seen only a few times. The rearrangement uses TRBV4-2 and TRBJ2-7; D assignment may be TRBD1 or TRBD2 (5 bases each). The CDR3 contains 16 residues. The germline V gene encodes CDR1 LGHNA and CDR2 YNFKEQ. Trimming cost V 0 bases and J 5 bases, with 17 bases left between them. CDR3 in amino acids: CASSQDRGQGVNEQYF. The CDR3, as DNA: TGTGCCAGCAGCCAAGATCGGGGCCAGGGAGTGAACGAGCAGTACTTC.

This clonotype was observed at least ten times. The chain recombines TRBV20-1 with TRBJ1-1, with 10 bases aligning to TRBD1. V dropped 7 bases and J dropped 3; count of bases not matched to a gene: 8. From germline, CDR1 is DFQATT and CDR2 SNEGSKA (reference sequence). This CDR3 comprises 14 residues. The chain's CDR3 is CSVLTGGGDTEAFF. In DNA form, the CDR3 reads TGCAGTGTATTGACAGGGGGCGGAGACACTGAAGCTTTCTTT.

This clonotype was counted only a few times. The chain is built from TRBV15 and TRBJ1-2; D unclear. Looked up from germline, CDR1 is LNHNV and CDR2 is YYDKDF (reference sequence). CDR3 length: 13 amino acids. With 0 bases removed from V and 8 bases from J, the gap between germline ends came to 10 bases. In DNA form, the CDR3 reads TGTGCCACCAGCAGAGATCGGAGGGCCGGCTACACCTTC. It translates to CATSRDRRAGYTF.

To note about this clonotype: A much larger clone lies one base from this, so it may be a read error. The CDR3 nucleotides are TGTGCCAGCAGTGCGACAGGGCGCGAGCAGTACTTC. This translates into CASSATGREQYF. The chain has TRBV6-2 or TRBV6-3 and TRBJ2-7; 7 bases map to TRBD1. CDR1 is MNHEY and CDR2 is SVGEGT in the germline V gene. V shed 5 bases, J shed 6 bases, and the junction held 4 bases outside the gene matches. This CDR3 has 12 residues.

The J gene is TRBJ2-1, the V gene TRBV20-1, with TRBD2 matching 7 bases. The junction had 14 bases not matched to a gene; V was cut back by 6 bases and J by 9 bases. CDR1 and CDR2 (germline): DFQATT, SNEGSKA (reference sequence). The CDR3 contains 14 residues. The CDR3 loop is CSAPKGREEREQFF. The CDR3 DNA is TGCAGTGCCCCAAAGGGACGGGAGGAGCGTGAGCAGTTCTTC.

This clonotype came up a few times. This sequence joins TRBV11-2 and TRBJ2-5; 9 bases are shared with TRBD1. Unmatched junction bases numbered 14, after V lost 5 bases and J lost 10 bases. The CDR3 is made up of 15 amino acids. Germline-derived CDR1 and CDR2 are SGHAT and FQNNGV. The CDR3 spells CASSPGQGRFLDQYF. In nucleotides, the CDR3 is TGTGCCAGCAGCCCTGGACAGGGGAGATTCCTGGACCAGTACTTC.

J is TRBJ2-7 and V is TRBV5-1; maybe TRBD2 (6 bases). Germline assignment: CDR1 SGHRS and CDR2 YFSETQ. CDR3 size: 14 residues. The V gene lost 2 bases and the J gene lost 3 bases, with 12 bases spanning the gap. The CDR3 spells CASSFTSYNYEQYF. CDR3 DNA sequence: TGCGCCAGCAGCTTTACTAGCTATAACTACGAGCAGTACTTC. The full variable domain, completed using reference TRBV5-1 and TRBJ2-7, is KAGVTQTPRYLIKTRGQQVTLSCSPISGHRSVSWYQQTPGQGLQFLFEYFSETQRNKGNFPGRFSGRQFSNSRSEMNVSTLELGDSALYLCASSFTSYNYEQYFGPGTRLTVT.

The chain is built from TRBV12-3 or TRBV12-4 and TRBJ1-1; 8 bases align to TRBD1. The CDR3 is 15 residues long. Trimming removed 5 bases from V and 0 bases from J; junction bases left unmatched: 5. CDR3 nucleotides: TGTGCCAGCAGTCGCGACAGGGGAATGAACACTGAAGCTTTCTTT. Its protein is CASSRDRGMNTEAFF.

CDR3 bases: TGTGCCAGCAGCTTGGTAGAGAATACGCAGTATTTT. It yields the protein CASSLVENTQYF. J is TRBJ2-3 and V is TRBV7-8; D gene ambiguous. The V and J ends lost 3 bases and 7 bases respectively, with 8 bases between them. Per the germline V gene, CDR1 is SGHVS and CDR2 is FQNEAQ. The length of the CDR3 is 12 residues.

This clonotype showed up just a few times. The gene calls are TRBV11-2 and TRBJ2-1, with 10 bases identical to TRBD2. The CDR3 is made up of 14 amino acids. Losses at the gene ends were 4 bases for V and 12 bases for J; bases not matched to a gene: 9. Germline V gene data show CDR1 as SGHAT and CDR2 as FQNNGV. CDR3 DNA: TGTGCCAGCAGCTCTCTCCTAGCGGGAGTACGGCAGTTCTTC. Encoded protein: CASSSLLAGVRQFF.

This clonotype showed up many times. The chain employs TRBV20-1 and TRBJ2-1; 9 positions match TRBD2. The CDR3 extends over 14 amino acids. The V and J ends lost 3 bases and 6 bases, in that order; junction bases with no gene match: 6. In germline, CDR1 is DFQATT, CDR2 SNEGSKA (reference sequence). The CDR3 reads CSASASGTGNEQFF. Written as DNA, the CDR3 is TGCAGTGCTAGTGCTAGCGGGACCGGCAATGAGCAGTTCTTC.

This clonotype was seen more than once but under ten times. The CDR3 spells CASSPWGPSNQPQHF. The DNA for the CDR3 is TGTGCCAGCAGTCCTTGGGGTCCTAGCAATCAGCCCCAGCATTTT. J is TRBJ1-5 and V is TRBV27, with D unclear. CDR3 size: 15 residues. Germline V gene sequence: CDR1 MNHEY, CDR2 SMNVEV (reference sequence). Trimming cost V 5 bases and J 0 bases, with 11 bases left between them.

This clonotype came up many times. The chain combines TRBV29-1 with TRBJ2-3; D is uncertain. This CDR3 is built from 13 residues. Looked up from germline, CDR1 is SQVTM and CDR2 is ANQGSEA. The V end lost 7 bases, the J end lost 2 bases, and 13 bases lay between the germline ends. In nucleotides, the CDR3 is TGCAGCGGCGGACCCAGGAACACAGATACGCAGTATTTT. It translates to CSGGPRNTDTQYF.

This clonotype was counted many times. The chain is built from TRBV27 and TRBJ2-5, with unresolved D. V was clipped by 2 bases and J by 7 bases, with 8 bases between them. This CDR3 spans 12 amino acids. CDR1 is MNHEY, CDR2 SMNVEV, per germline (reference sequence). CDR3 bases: TGTGCCAGCAGTTTAACCGCAGGGACCCAGTACTTC. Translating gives CASSLTAGTQYF.

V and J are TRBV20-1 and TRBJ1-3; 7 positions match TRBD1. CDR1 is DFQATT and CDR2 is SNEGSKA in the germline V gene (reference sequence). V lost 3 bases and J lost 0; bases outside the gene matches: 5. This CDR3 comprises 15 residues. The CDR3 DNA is TGCAGTGCTAGTGAGGGACAGAGCTCTGGAAACACCATATATTTT. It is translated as CSASEGQSSGNTIYF.

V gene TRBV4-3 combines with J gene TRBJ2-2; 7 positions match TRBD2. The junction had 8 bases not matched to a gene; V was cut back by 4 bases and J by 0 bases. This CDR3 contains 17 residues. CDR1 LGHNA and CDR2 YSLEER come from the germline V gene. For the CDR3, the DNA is TGCGCCAGCAGCCCCGAGGGGCTAGCGGCGAACACCGGGGAGCTGTTTTTT. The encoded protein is CASSPEGLAANTGELFF.

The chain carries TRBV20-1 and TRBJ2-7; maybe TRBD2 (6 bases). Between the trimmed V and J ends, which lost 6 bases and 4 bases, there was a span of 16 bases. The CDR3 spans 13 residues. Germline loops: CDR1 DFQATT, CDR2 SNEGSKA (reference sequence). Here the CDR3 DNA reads TGCAGTGCCGGCCGGGAGTTCTCGTACGAGCAGTACTTC. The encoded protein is CSAGREFSYEQYF.

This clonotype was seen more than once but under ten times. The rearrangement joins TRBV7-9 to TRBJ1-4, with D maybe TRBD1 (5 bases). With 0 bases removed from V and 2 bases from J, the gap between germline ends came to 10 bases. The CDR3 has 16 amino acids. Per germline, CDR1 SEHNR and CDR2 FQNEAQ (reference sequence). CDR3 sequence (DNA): TGTGCCAGCAGCTTAGCGGCAGGGTTGACTAATGAAAAACTGTTTTTT. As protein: CASSLAAGLTNEKLFF.

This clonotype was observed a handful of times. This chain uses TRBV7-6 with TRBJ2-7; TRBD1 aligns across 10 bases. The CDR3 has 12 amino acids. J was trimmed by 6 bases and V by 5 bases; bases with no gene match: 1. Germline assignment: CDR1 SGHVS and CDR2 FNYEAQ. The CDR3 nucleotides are TGTGCCAGCAGCGGGGACAGGGGCGAGCAGTACTTC. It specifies CASSGDRGEQYF.

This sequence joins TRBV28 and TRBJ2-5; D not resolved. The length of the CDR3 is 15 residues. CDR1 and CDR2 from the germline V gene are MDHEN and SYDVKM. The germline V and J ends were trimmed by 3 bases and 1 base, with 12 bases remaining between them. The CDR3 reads CASSFGWGFQETQYF. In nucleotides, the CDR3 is TGTGCCAGCAGTTTCGGTTGGGGTTTCCAAGAGACCCAGTACTTC.

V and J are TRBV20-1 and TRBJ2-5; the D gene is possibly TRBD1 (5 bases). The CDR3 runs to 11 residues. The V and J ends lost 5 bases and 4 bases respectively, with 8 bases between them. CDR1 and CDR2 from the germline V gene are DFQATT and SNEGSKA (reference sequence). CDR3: CSAFRGETQYF. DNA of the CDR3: TGCAGTGCTTTTAGGGGAGAGACCCAGTACTTC.

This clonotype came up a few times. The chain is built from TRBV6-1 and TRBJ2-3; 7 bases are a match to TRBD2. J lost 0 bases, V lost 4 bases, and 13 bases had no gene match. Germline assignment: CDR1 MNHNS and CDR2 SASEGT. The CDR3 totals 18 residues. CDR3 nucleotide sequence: TGTGCCAGCAGTGTGTTCTGGGAGGGGACGGCTAGCACAGATACGCAGTATTTT. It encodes CASSVFWEGTASTDTQYF.

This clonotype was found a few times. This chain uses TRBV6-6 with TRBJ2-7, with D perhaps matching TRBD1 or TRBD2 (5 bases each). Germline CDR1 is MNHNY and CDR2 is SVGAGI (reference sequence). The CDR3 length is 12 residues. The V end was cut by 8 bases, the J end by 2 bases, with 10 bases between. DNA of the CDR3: TGTGCCAGCCGGTTGGGGGCCTACGAGCAGTACTTC. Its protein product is CASRLGAYEQYF.